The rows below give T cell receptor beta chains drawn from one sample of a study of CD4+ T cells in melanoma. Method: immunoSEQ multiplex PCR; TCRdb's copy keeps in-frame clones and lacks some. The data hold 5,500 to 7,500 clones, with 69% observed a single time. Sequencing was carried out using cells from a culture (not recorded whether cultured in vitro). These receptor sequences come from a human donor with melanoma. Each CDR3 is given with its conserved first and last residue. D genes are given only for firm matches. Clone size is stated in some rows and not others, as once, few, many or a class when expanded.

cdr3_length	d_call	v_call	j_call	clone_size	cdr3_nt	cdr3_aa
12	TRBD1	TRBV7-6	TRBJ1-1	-	TGTGCCAGCAGCCCCCGGACAGGGAGAGCTTTCTTT	CASSPRTGRAFF
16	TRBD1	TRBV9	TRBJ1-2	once	TGTGCCAGCAGCGACCCTCTAGTGACAGGGAACTATGGCTACACCTTC	CASSDPLVTGNYGYTF
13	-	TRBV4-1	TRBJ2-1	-	TGCGCCAGCAGCCAGCTTATCGACAATGAGCAGTTCTTC	CASSQLIDNEQFF
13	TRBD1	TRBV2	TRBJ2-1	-	TGTGCCAGCAGTCCCGACAGGGCCAATGAGCAGTTCTTC	CASSPDRANEQFF
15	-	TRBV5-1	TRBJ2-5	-	TGCGCCAGCAGCTTGTGGGGGGATTTCGAAAAGACCCAGTACTTC	CASSLWGDFEKTQYF
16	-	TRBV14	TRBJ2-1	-	TGTGCCAGCAGCCTCCCTTCCCAGAGCTCCTACAATGAGCAGTTCTTC	CASSLPSQSSYNEQFF
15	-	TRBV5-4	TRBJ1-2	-	TGTGCCAGCAGCTTGGCCCTGGGGGCTTCCCATGGCTACACCTTC	CASSLALGASHGYTF
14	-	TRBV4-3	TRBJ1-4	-	TGCGCCAGCAGCCCCGGGAGTCGTAATGAAAAACTGTTTTTT	CASSPGSRNEKLFF
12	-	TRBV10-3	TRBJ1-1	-	TGTGCCATCAGTGACTGGAACACTGAAGCTTTCTTT	CAISDWNTEAFF
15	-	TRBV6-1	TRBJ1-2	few	TGTGCCAGCAGTGAAGGGGTCGTTGCTAACTATGGCTACACCTTC	CASSEGVVANYGYTF
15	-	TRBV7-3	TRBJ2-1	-	TGTGCCAGCAGCAACGCGCAGGGATCCTACAATGAGCAGTTCTTC	CASSNAQGSYNEQFF
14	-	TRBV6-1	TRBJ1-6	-	TGTGCCAGCAGTGACATCAGGGGAAGTTCACCCCTCCACTTT	CASSDIRGSSPLHF
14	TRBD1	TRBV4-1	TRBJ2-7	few	TGCGCCAGCAGCCACCGGGACAGGGGGTCGGAGCAGTACTTC	CASSHRDRGSEQYF
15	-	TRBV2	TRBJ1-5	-	TGTGCCAGCAGTGATCCCGGGCCCCCGTATCAGCCCCAGCATTTT	CASSDPGPPYQPQHF
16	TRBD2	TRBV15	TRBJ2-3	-	TGTGCCACCAGCGGTGAGACTAGCGGGGGCACAGATACGCAGTATTTT	CATSGETSGGTDTQYF
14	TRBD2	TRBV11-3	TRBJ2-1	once	TGTGCCAGCAGCCCCTCGGGGGGATACAATGAGCAGTTCTTC	CASSPSGGYNEQFF
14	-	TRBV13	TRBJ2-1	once	TGTGCCAGCAGCTTAGGCCCGATGGGCAATGAGCAGTTCTTC	CASSLGPMGNEQFF
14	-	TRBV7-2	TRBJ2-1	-	TGTGCCAGCAGCTTAGGGCCTGGGGGCAGTGAGCAGTTCTTC	CASSLGPGGSEQFF
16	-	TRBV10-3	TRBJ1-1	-	TGTGCCTCCACGCGGGGCACGGGGGCGAATAACACTGAAGCTTTCTTT	CASTRGTGANNTEAFF
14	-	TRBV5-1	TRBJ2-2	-	TGCGCCAGCAGCCCGCCCGGGCGGGGCGGGGAGCTGTTTTTT	CASSPPGRGGELFF
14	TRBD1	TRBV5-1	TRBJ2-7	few	TGCGCCAGCAGCTTTGGGACAGGGGGTTACGAGCAGTACTTC	CASSFGTGGYEQYF
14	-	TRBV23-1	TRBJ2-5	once	TGCGCCAGCAGTCACCCGCTTCGCGCTGGGACCCAGTACTTC	CASSHPLRAGTQYF